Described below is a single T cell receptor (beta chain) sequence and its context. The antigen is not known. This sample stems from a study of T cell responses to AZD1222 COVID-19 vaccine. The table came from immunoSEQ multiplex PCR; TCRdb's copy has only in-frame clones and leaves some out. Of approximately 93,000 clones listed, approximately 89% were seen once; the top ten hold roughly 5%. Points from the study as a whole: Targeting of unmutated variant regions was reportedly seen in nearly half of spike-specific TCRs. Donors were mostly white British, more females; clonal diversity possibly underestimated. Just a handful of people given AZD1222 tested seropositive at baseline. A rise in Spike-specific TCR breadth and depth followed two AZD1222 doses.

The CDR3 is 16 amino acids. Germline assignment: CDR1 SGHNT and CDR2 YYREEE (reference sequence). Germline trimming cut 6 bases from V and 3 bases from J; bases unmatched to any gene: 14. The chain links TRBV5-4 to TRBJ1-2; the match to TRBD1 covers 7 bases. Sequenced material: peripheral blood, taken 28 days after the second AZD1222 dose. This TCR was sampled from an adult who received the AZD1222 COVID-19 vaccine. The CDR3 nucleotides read TGTGCCAGCACCCCGGGGGGCAGGGGGACGGACTATGGCTACACCTTC. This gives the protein CASTPGGRGTDYGYTF.